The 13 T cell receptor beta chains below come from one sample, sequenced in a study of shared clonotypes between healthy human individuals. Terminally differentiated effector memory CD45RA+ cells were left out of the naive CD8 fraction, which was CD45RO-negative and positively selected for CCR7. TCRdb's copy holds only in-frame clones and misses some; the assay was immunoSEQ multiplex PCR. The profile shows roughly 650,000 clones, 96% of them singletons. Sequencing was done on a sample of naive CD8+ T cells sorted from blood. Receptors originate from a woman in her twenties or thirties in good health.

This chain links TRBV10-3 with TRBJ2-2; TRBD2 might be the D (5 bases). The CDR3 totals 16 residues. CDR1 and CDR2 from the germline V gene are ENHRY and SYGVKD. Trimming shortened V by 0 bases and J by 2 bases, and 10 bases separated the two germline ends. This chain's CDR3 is CAISESPGINTGELFF. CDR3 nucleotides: TGTGCCATCAGTGAGTCCCCGGGAATTAACACCGGGGAGCTGTTTTTT.

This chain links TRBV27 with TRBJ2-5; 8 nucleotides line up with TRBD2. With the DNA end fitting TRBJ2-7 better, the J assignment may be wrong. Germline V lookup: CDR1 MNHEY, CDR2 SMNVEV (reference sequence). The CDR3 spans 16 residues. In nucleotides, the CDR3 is TGTGCCAGCAGTCCCTCGCGGGGGGCTCTTGACTACGAGCAGTACTTC. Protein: CASSPSRGALDYEQYF.

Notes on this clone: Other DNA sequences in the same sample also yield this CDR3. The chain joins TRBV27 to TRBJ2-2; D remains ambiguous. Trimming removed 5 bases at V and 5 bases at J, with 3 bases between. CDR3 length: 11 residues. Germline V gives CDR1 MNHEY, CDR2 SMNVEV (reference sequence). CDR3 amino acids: CASSTTGELFF. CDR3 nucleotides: TGTGCCAGCAGTACAACCGGGGAGCTGTTTTTT.

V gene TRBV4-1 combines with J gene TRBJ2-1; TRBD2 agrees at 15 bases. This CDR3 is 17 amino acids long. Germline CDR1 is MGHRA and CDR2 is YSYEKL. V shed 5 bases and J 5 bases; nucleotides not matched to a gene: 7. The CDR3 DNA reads TGCGCCAGCAGCTCCCCCTGGACTAGCGGGAGGGACAATGAGCAGTTCTTC. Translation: CASSSPWTSGRDNEQFF.

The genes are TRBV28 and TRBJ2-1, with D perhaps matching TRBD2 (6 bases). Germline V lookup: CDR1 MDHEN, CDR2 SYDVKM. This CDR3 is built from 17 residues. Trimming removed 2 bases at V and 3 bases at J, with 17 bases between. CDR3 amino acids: CASSLSMGGKYYNEQFF. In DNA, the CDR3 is TGTGCCAGCAGTTTAAGTATGGGCGGGAAGTACTACAATGAGCAGTTCTTC.

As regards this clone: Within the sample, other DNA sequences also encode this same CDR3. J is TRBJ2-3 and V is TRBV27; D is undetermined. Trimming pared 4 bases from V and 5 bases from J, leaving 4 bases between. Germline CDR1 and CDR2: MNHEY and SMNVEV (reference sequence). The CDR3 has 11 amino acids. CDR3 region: CASSSGDTQYF. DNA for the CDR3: TGTGCCAGCAGTTCGGGAGATACGCAGTATTTT.

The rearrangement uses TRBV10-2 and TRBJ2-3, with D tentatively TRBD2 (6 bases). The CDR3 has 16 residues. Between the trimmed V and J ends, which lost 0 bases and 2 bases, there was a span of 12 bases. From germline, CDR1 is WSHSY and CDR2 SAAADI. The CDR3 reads CASSESFGGLTDTQYF. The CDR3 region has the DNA TGCGCCAGCAGTGAGTCGTTTGGGGGACTCACAGATACGCAGTATTTT.

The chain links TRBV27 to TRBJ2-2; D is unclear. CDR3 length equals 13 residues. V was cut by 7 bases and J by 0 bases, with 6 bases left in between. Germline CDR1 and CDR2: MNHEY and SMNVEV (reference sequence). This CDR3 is CASNLANTGELFF. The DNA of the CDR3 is TGTGCCAGCAACTTAGCGAACACCGGGGAGCTGTTTTTT.

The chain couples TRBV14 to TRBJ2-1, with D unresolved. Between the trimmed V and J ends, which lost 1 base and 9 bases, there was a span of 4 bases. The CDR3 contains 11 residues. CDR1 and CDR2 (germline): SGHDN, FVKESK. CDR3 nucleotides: TGTGCCAGCAGCCAAGGCAGTGAGCAGTTCTTC. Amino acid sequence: CASSQGSEQFF.

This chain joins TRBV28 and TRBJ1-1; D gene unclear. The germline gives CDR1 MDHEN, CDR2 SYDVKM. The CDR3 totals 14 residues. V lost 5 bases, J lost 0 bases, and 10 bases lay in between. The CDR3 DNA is TGTGCCAGCAGTCCCCCCCGAGTGAACACTGAAGCTTTCTTT. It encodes CASSPPRVNTEAFF.

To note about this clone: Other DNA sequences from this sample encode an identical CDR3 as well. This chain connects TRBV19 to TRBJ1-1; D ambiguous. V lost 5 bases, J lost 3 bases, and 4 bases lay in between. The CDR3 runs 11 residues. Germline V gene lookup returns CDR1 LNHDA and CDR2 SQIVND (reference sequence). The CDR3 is CASSSYTEAFF. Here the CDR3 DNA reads TGTGCCAGTAGTTCTTACACTGAAGCTTTCTTT.

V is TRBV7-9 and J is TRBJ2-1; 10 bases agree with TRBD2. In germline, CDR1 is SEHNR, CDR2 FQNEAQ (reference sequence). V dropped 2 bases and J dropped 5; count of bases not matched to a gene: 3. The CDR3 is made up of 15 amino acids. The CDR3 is CASSLLAGGHNEQFF. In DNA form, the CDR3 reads TGTGCCAGCAGCTTATTAGCGGGAGGTCACAATGAGCAGTTCTTC.

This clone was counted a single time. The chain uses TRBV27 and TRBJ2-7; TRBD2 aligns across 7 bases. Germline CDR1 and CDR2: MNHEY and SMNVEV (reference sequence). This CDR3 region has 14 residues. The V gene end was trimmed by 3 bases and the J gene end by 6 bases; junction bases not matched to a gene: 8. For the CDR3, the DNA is TGTGCCAGCAGTTTCAGCTCTAGCGGAATCGAGCAGTACTTC. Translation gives CASSFSSSGIEQYF.